A single sample is the source of the 9 T cell receptor beta chains below, sequenced in a study of T cells after posttransplantation cyclophosphamide. Generated by immunoSEQ multiplex PCR, the TCRdb table keeps only in-frame clones and is missing some. Of about 19,000 clones listed, 70% to 90% are singletons. Sequencing input: memory CD4+ T cells sorted from blood. All receptors come from a man aged 25-45 years in good health and a related stem cell transplant donor.

V and J are TRBV6-1 and TRBJ1-1, with no clear D. Trimming removed 10 bases from V and 1 base from J, with 13 bases in between. The CDR3 has 13 residues. Germline CDR1 and CDR2: MNHNS and SASEGT. CDR3 region: CATSSSGNTEAFF. The CDR3, as DNA: TGTGCCACCTCCAGCTCGGGGAACACTGAAGCTTTCTTT.

The V and J genes are TRBV7-9 and TRBJ2-2; 9 bases agree with TRBD1. CDR1 and CDR2 from the germline V gene are SEHNR and FQNEAQ (reference sequence). The CDR3 spans 16 residues. V shed 8 bases and J 4 bases; nucleotides not matched to a gene: 11. CDR3 region: CASGKQGAWGTGELFF. Here the CDR3 DNA reads TGTGCCAGCGGAAAACAGGGGGCGTGGGGCACCGGGGAGCTGTTTTTT.

V and J are TRBV29-1 and TRBJ1-5; D ambiguous. The CDR3 contains 15 residues. Per the germline V gene, CDR1 is SQVTM and CDR2 is ANQGSEA. V dropped 2 bases and J dropped 5 bases, with 16 bases sitting between them. The CDR3 DNA sequence: TGCAGCGTTGAATGGGAAACTAGGAATGATCAGCCCCAGCATTTT. Protein product: CSVEWETRNDQPQHF.

This chain connects TRBV5-1 to TRBJ2-7; 7 bases fit TRBD1. Germline CDR1 and CDR2: SGHRS and YFSETQ. The V and J ends lost 0 bases and 0 bases, in that order; junction bases with no gene match: 0. The CDR3 spans 14 residues. The CDR3 DNA is TGCGCCAGCAGCTTGGCAGGGGGCTCCTACGAGCAGTACTTC. Amino acids: CASSLAGGSYEQYF.

This chain joins TRBV7-3 and TRBJ2-3, with 16 bases lining up with TRBD2. Per germline, CDR1 SGHTA and CDR2 FQGTGA. V shed 1 base and J 3 bases; nucleotides not matched to a gene: 1. The length of the CDR3 is 17 residues. This CDR3 is CASSLMGLAGGTDTQYF. DNA for the CDR3: TGTGCCAGCAGCTTAATGGGACTAGCGGGGGGGACAGATACGCAGTATTTT.

CDR3 sequence (DNA): TGTGCCAGCAGCTCCGGACGGGGCCAAGAGACCCAGTACTTC. Its protein product is CASSSGRGQETQYF. The chain employs TRBV7-2 and TRBJ2-5; a weak D match, TRBD2 (5 bases). Deletions cut 4 bases from V and 1 base from J, with 10 bases between. Per the germline V gene, CDR1 is SGHTA and CDR2 is FQGNSA. The CDR3 is 14 residues long.

The V and J genes are TRBV19 and TRBJ2-5, with 7 bases aligning to TRBD2. The germline CDR1 and CDR2 sequences are LNHDA and SQIVND (reference sequence). CDR3 length: 13 amino acids. Trimming took 6 bases from V and 5 from J; bases not matched to a gene: 6. CDR3 amino acids: CASSELARETQYF. DNA of the CDR3: TGTGCCAGTAGCGAACTAGCGAGGGAGACCCAGTACTTC.

This chain links TRBV7-9 with TRBJ1-1, with D maybe TRBD1 (6 bases). The V and J ends lost 2 bases and 2 bases respectively, with 12 bases between them. From germline, CDR1 is SEHNR and CDR2 FQNEAQ (reference sequence). This CDR3 comprises 15 residues. DNA for the CDR3: TGTGCCAGCAGCTTAAAAGGGGGACCTAACACTGAAGCTTTCTTT. It yields the protein CASSLKGGPNTEAFF.

As DNA, the CDR3 is TGTGCCACCTCGAGGCCCACAGGGAACTATGGCTACACCTTC. Translating gives CATSRPTGNYGYTF. The chain combines TRBV6-1 with TRBJ1-2; D is possibly TRBD1 (6 bases). The CDR3 extends over 14 amino acids. Deletions cut 10 bases from V and 2 bases from J, with 17 bases between. From germline, CDR1 is MNHNS and CDR2 SASEGT.